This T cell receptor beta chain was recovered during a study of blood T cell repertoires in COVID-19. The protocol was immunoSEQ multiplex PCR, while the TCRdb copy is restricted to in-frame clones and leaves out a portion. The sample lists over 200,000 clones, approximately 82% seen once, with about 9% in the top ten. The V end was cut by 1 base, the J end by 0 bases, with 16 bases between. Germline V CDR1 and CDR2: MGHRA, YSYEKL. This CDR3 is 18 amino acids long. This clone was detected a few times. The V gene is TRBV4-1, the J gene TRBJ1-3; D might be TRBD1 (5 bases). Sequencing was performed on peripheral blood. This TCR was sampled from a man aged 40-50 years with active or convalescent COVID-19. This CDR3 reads CASSQVGGGTLSGNTIYF. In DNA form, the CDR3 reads TGCGCCAGCAGCCAAGTAGGAGGAGGGACCCTCTCTGGAAACACCATATATTTT.